The TCR beta chain under discussion was sequenced for a study of OX40 agonist ivuxolimab in advanced cancers. Study in general: A male proportion of 82.7% was recorded, with mean age around 60 years and range about 23 to 80. General study points: The investigators did not determine what antigen specificity the expanded peripheral T cells had. Expanded clones were, on average, more numerous in CD8+ T cells than in CD4+.

Clones were read by immunoSEQ multiplex PCR, and TCRdb kept only the in-frame ones, dropping some. The sample comprises about 22,000 clones, almost 80% of which are singletons, and around 13% rests with the top ten. Peripheral blood came from all dose cohorts at three timepoints. There are a few counts of this clone. Its antigen is currently unknown. The CDR3 is 14 residues long. V gave up 1 base and J gave up 6 bases; unmatched junction bases: 5. In germline, CDR1 is MGHRA, CDR2 YSYEKL. The chain carries TRBV4-1 and TRBJ1-2; 7 nucleotides match TRBD1. This receptor was taken from an adult with an advanced solid tumor such as melanoma, head and neck, liver or kidney cancer. Sequencing used CD4+ or CD8+ T cells sorted from blood, obtained in a trial of the OX40 agonist ivuxolimab. The CDR3 reads CASSQGGTEDGYTF. CDR3 DNA sequence: TGCGCCAGCAGCCAAGGGGGGACAGAAGATGGCTACACCTTC.